These T cell receptor beta chains were read from a single sample in a study of cytomegalovirus exposure and HLA in healthy donors. Assay used: immunoSEQ multiplex PCR; TCRdb lists only in-frame clones, some missing. Found here are about 160,000 clones, approximately 84% of them singletons; the top ten hold around 4.1%. The sample comprised PBMCs. These receptor sequences come from a woman between 45 and 65 years old in good health and CMV-seropositive. The CDR3 runs from the conserved cysteine through the conserved F or W. Fields, in order: J gene, D gene, CDR3 length, clone size, V gene, CDR3 protein, CDR3 DNA. The D gene is left open where the match is weak. For some rows the clone size is stated as once, few or many, or as a class when expanded; others skip it.

>TRBJ2-4|NA|12|NA|TRBV29-1
CSVEEEENIQYF
TGCAGCGTTGAGGAGGAAGAGAACATTCAGTACTTC
>TRBJ1-3|TRBD1|16|NA|TRBV7-2
CASSLTGGSSGNTIYF
TGTGCCAGCAGCTTAACAGGGGGCTCCTCTGGAAACACCATATATTTT
>TRBJ2-3|NA|17|NA|TRBV7-9
CASSLALQGGLGDTQYF
TGTGCCAGCAGCTTAGCGCTACAGGGGGGGCTGGGAGATACGCAGTATTTT
>TRBJ1-5|NA|15|NA|TRBV19
CASSILRDEWQPQHF
TGTGCCAGTAGTATCCTCAGGGATGAGTGGCAGCCCCAGCATTTT
>TRBJ1-1|TRBD1|13|NA|TRBV28
CASTRQGTTEAFF
TGTGCCAGCACCCGACAGGGGACCACTGAAGCTTTCTTT
>TRBJ2-7|NA|15|NA|TRBV7-8
CASSPLAGASYEQYF
TGTGCCAGCAGCCCCCTCGCGGGGGCTTCCTACGAGCAGTACTTC
>TRBJ2-5|NA|11|few|TRBV19
CASGLQETQYF
TGTGCCAGTGGGCTACAAGAGACCCAGTACTTC
>TRBJ2-7|TRBD2|15|NA|TRBV4-3
CASSQEGGGAREQYF
TGCGCCAGCAGCCAAGAGGGCGGGGGGGCGCGGGAGCAGTACTTC
>TRBJ1-5|NA|15|few|TRBV10-2
CASSPIDSSNQPQHF
TGCGCCAGCAGTCCCATTGACAGTTCCAATCAGCCCCAGCATTTT
>TRBJ2-1|TRBD2|15|NA|TRBV5-6
CASSFPSGSYNEQFF
TGTGCCAGCAGCTTCCCCAGCGGGAGCTACAATGAGCAGTTCTTC
>TRBJ2-2|TRBD1|14|NA|TRBV6-6
CASSNGQGGWELFF
TGTGCCAGCAGTAACGGACAGGGGGGCTGGGAGCTGTTTTTT
>TRBJ1-5|TRBD1|14|NA|TRBV4-1
CASSQTGGYQPQHF
TGCGCCAGCAGCCAGACAGGGGGGTATCAGCCCCAGCATTTT
>TRBJ2-7|TRBD1|15|few|TRBV6-5
CASRPRTGYTYEQYF
TGTGCCAGCAGGCCCCGGACAGGGTATACCTACGAGCAGTACTTC
>TRBJ2-2|NA|16|NA|TRBV9
CASSVGGGTNTGELFF
TGTGCCAGCAGCGTAGGAGGGGGAACGAACACCGGGGAGCTGTTTTTT
>TRBJ2-7|NA|14|NA|TRBV6-5
CASRKQASIHEQYF
TGTGCCAGCAGAAAACAAGCGTCGATACACGAGCAGTACTTC
>TRBJ2-2|TRBD2|15|NA|TRBV7-9
CASSETSGGAGELFF
TGTGCCAGCAGCGAAACTAGCGGGGGGGCCGGGGAGCTGTTTTTT
>TRBJ2-1|TRBD2|15|once|TRBV5-1
CASSLGSGIRDEQFF
TGCGCCAGCAGCTTGGGTAGCGGGATACGTGATGAGCAGTTCTTC
>TRBJ1-4|TRBD1|15|NA|TRBV5-4
CASSLPGQGNEKLFF
TGTGCCAGCAGCTTGCCGGGACAGGGGAATGAAAAACTGTTTTTT
>TRBJ1-3|NA|14|NA|TRBV7-3
CASSPDRGSNTIYF
TGTGCCAGCAGCCCGGACAGAGGGAGCAACACCATATATTTT
>TRBJ2-7|TRBD1|14|NA|TRBV9
CASSLTGGAYEQYF
TGTGCCAGCAGCTTGACAGGGGGCGCCTACGAGCAGTACTTC
>TRBJ2-1|TRBD1|15|NA|TRBV27
CLSTSPGGRGNEQFF
TGTTTAAGCACATCTCCAGGGGGTCGGGGCAATGAGCAGTTCTTC
>TRBJ2-1|NA|14|once|TRBV5-1
CASSLMRGDNEQFF
TGCGCCAGCAGCTTGATGCGGGGTGACAATGAGCAGTTCTTC
>TRBJ2-5|TRBD2|15|NA|TRBV11-2
CASSLVLAGVEGQYF
TGTGCCAGCAGCTTAGTCCTAGCGGGGGTGGAGGGACAGTACTTC
>TRBJ2-2|TRBD1|18|few|TRBV7-9
CASSPTLGQGSRTGELFF
TGTGCCAGCAGCCCAACACTGGGACAGGGAAGTAGAACCGGGGAGCTGTTTTTT
>TRBJ2-7|NA|14|once|TRBV4-3
CASSQWSSGYEQYF
TGCGCCAGCAGCCAGTGGTCATCAGGCTACGAGCAGTACTTC
>TRBJ2-3|NA|14|few|TRBV7-9
CASSSSLATGTQYF
TGTGCCAGCAGCTCCTCACTAGCGACAGGTACGCAGTATTTT
>TRBJ2-3|NA|14|NA|TRBV5-4
CASSLGQNTDTQYF
TGTGCCAGCAGCTTGGGCCAGAACACAGATACGCAGTATTTT
>TRBJ2-3|TRBD2|17|NA|TRBV12-5
CASGLVSSGGLSDTQYF
TGTGCTAGTGGTTTGGTCTCTAGCGGGGGCTTGTCAGATACGCAGTATTTT
>TRBJ2-7|TRBD1|16|NA|TRBV6-5
CASSYSSGQGFYEQYF
TGTGCCAGCAGTTACTCTTCGGGACAGGGCTTCTACGAGCAGTACTTC
>TRBJ1-1|NA|12|few|TRBV27
CASSLLQGPAFF
TGTGCCAGCAGTTTATTACAGGGCCCAGCTTTCTTT
>TRBJ1-1|NA|16|NA|TRBV4-2
CASSHPHGQRSTEAFF
TGTGCCAGCAGCCATCCCCACGGACAACGGAGCACTGAAGCTTTCTTT
>TRBJ2-1|NA|16|NA|TRBV5-6
CASSIRQAEFGDEQFF
TGTGCCAGCAGCATTAGACAGGCGGAGTTTGGAGATGAGCAGTTCTTC
>TRBJ1-5|NA|15|NA|TRBV2
CASSNSPKGVQPQHF
TGTGCCAGCAGCAACAGCCCGAAGGGGGTTCAGCCCCAGCATTTT
>TRBJ2-5|NA|12|NA|TRBV6-5
CASRASVGTQYF
TGTGCCAGCAGGGCTAGCGTCGGGACCCAGTACTTC
>TRBJ2-7|TRBD2|15|NA|TRBV7-6
CASSSGTSGIYEQYF
TGTGCCAGCAGCTCCGGGACTAGCGGGATCTACGAGCAGTACTTC
>TRBJ2-5|TRBD2|17|once|TRBV25-1
CASGRGLAGVSAETQYF
TGTGCCTCCGGTCGAGGACTAGCGGGAGTATCGGCAGAGACCCAGTACTTC
>TRBJ1-1|NA|14|NA|TRBV28
CASRRDISNTEAFF
TGTGCCAGCAGACGAGACATATCGAACACTGAAGCTTTCTTT
>TRBJ1-2|NA|14|NA|TRBV6-1
CASSEFGGAYGYTF
TGTGCCAGCAGTGAATTTGGAGGAGCCTATGGCTACACCTTC
>TRBJ1-2|NA|15|NA|TRBV7-2
CASSPSFEGNYGYTF
TGTGCCAGCAGCCCTTCGTTTGAGGGTAACTATGGCTACACCTTC
>TRBJ2-7|NA|16|NA|TRBV7-8
CASSLVPPRSGYEQYF
TGTGCCAGCAGCTTAGTCCCCCCAAGGAGCGGCTACGAGCAGTACTTC
>TRBJ1-5|NA|16|NA|TRBV27
CASSLLCGARNQPQHF
TGTGCCAGCAGTCTGTTGTGTGGGGCGCGGAATCAGCCCCAGCATTTT
>TRBJ2-3|NA|13|NA|TRBV6-1
CASSEVPSGTQYF
TGTGCCAGCAGTGAAGTCCCTTCCGGTACGCAGTATTTT
>TRBJ2-3|TRBD1|15|NA|TRBV4-3
CASSPRDREGDTQYF
TGCGCCAGCAGCCCCCGGGACAGGGAGGGAGATACGCAGTATTTT
>TRBJ1-3|NA|14|NA|TRBV9
CASSVGEGGNTIYF
TGTGCCAGCAGCGTAGGGGAGGGAGGAAACACCATATATTTT
>TRBJ2-1|TRBD2|15|NA|TRBV6-6
CASSYLLAGFNEQFF
TGTGCCAGCAGTTACTTACTAGCGGGGTTCAATGAGCAGTTCTTC
>TRBJ2-3|TRBD2|17|NA|TRBV19
CASSMPSGGASTDTQYF
TGTGCCAGTAGTATGCCTAGCGGGGGGGCTAGCACAGATACGCAGTATTTT
>TRBJ2-1|NA|15|NA|TRBV7-2
CASSLDGRSYNEQFF
TGTGCCAGCAGCTTAGATGGGAGGTCCTACAATGAGCAGTTCTTC
>TRBJ2-7|NA|15|NA|TRBV7-2
CASSDTRRGGYEQYF
TGTGCCAGCAGCGACACCCGGCGAGGGGGATACGAGCAGTACTTC
>TRBJ1-4|NA|15|NA|TRBV19
CASSKQGVSEEKLFF
TGTGCCAGTAGCAAGCAAGGCGTATCGGAGGAAAAACTGTTTTTT